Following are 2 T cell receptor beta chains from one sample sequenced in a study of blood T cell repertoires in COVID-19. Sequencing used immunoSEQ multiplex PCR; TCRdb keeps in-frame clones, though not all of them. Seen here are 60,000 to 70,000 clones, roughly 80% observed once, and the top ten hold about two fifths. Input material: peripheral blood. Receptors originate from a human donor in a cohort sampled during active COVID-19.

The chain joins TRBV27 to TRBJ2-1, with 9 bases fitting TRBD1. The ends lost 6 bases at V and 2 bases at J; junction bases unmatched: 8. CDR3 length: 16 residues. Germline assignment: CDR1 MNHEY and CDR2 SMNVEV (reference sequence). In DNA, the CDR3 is TGTGCCAGCAGCAGACCGGGACAGGGTCCCTACAATGAGCAGTTCTTC. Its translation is CASSRPGQGPYNEQFF.

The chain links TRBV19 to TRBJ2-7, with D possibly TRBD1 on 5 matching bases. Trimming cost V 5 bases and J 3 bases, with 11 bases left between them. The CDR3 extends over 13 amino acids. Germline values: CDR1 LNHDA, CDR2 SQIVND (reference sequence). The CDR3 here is CASSARQYYEQYF. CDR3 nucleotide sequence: TGTGCCAGTAGTGCGAGACAGTACTACGAGCAGTACTTC.